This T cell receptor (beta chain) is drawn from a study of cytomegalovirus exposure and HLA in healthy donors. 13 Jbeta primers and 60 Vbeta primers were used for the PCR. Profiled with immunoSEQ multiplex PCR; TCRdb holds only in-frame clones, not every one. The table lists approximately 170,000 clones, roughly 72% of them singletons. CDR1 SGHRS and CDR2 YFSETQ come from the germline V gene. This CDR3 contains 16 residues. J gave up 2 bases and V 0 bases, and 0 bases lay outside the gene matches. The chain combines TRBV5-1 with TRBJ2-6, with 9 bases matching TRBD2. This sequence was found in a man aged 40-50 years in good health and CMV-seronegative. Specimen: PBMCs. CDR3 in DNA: TGCGCCAGCAGCTTGGGACTAGCGGCTGGGGCCAACGTCCTGACTTTC. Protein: CASSLGLAAGANVLTF.